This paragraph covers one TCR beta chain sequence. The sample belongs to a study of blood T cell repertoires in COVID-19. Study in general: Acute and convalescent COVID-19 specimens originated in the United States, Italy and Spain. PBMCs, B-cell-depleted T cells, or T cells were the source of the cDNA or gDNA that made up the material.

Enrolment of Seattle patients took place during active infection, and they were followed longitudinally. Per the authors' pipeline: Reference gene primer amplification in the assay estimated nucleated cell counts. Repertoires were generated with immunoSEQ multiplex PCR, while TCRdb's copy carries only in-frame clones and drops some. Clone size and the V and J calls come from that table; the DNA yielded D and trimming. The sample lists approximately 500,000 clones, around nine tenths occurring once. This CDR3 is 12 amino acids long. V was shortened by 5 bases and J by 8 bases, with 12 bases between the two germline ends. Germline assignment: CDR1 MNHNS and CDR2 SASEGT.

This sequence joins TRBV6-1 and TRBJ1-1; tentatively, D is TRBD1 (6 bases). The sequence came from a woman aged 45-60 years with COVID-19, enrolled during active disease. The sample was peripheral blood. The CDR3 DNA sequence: TGTGCCAGCAGTCTTACAGGGCGAGAAGCTTTCTTT. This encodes CASSLTGREAFF.